This TCR beta chain was profiled in a study of T cells in Graves' hyperthyroidism and ophthalmopathy. Study-wide points: A model built on 13 V-J features separated ophthalmopathy from stable hyperthyroidism.

Using RNA transcripts as the source, TCR beta CDR3 regions were amplified. First-round RT-PCR of the TCR CDR3 relied on the HTBI primer set. One entry per CDR3 protein, called by TCRdb with MiXCR from the multiplex PCR reads. The data hold nearly 750,000 distinct CDR3 sequences, with roughly a third observed a single time. Germline V gene sequence: CDR1 DFQATT, CDR2 SNEGSKA (reference sequence). The ends were cut back, 0 bases at V and 4 bases at J, with 15 bases in the middle. This CDR3 spans 15 amino acids. A note on this clonotype: Its antigen is undetermined.

This TCR was recovered from a woman aged 40 to 50 with Graves' hyperthyroidism. Specimen: blood. The rearrangement joins TRBV20-1 to TRBJ1-1, with D hard to call. CDR3 coding DNA: TGCAGTGCTAGAGATCCCGGAGGGCTGGGCACTGAAGCTTTCTTT. Its protein product is CSARDPGGLGTEAFF.